Below are 25 T cell receptor beta chains sequenced from a single sample in a study of cytomegalovirus exposure and HLA in healthy donors. TCRdb keeps only in-frame clones here, not all; method: immunoSEQ multiplex PCR. The sample consists of about 150,000 clones, 85% to 90% of them appearing once. Source material: PBMCs. These receptors were obtained from a woman aged 18-35 years in good health and CMV-seropositive.

The chain combines TRBV28 with TRBJ1-2; 7 bases fit TRBD1. This CDR3 is built from 13 residues. V shed 9 bases, J shed 2 bases, and the junction held 6 bases outside the gene matches. The V gene's germline CDR1 is MDHEN and CDR2 SYDVKM. CDR3: CARGEGANYGYTF. CDR3 nucleotide sequence: TGTGCCAGGGGCGAGGGGGCGAACTATGGCTACACCTTC.

This chain links TRBV28 with TRBJ2-1; 7 bases are shared with TRBD1. CDR1 is MDHEN and CDR2 is SYDVKM in the germline V gene. The V segment lost 5 bases and the J segment 4 bases; nucleotides outside the gene matches: 11. The CDR3 consists of 16 residues. CDR3 protein: CASSPGTAGSYNEQFF. The CDR3 region has the DNA TGTGCCAGCAGTCCCGGGACAGCTGGTTCTTACAATGAGCAGTTCTTC.

The gene calls are TRBV30 and TRBJ1-6; D perhaps matches TRBD1 (5 bases). Per germline, CDR1 GTSNPN and CDR2 SVGIG (reference sequence). The length of the CDR3 is 12 residues. Trimming shortened V by 5 bases and J by 9 bases, and 11 bases separated the two germline ends. The CDR3: CAWGRRGSPLHF. Here the CDR3 DNA reads TGTGCCTGGGGCAGAAGGGGTTCACCCCTCCACTTT.

The rearrangement joins TRBV6-1 to TRBJ1-5; 7 bases align to TRBD1. The V gene's germline CDR1 is MNHNS and CDR2 SASEGT. V was clipped by 6 bases and J by 3 bases; unmatched bases: 8. The CDR3 loop spans 15 amino acids. This chain's CDR3 is CASRPGQRYNQPQHF. Here the CDR3 DNA reads TGTGCCAGCAGGCCGGGACAGCGCTACAATCAGCCCCAGCATTTT.

The CDR3 reads CASSWGQANTGELFF. CDR3 in DNA: TGTGCCAGCAGCTGGGGACAGGCGAACACCGGGGAGCTGTTTTTT. The chain uses TRBV11-3 and TRBJ2-2; TRBD1 matches at 8 bases. Germline lookup yields CDR1 SGHNT and CDR2 YENEEA. This CDR3 has 15 amino acids. J gave up 0 bases and V 4 bases, and 1 base lay outside the gene matches.

The chain employs TRBV25-1 and TRBJ2-3, with D possibly TRBD1 on 5 matching bases. Looked up from germline, CDR1 is MGHDK and CDR2 is SYGVNS. Trimming took 6 bases from V and 4 from J, leaving 20 bases between them. The CDR3 is 16 amino acids. CDR3 nucleotides: TGTGCCAGCAGCGCTTCACCCGGCCAGGGCGCAGATACGCAGTATTTT. Amino acids: CASSASPGQGADTQYF. The full variable domain, its missing parts supplied by reference TRBV25-1 and TRBJ2-3, is EADIYQTPRYLVIGTGKKITLECSQTMGHDKMYWYQQDPGMELHLIHYSYGVNSTEKGDLSSESTVSRIRTEHFPLTLESARPSHTSQYLCASSASPGQGADTQYFGPGTRLTVL.

V is TRBV7-2 and J is TRBJ2-1, with TRBD2 matching 10 bases. The CDR3 extends over 16 amino acids. V shed 3 bases, J shed 3 bases, and the junction held 5 bases outside the gene matches. The germline gives CDR1 SGHTA, CDR2 FQGNSA. In DNA, the CDR3 is TGTGCCAGCAGCTTGGATAGCGGGGGGCACTACAATGAGCAGTTCTTC. Protein: CASSLDSGGHYNEQFF. Full variable domain (missing parts from reference TRBV7-2 and TRBJ2-1): GAGVSQSPSNKVTEKGKDVELRCDPISGHTALYWYRQSLGQGLEFLIYFQGNSAPDKSGLPSDRFSAERTGGSVSTLTIQRTQQEDSAVYLCASSLDSGGHYNEQFFGPGTRLTVL.

The table lists this clone with a few counts. The chain is built from TRBV5-6 and TRBJ1-2; 8 bases agree with TRBD1. Germline CDR1 is SGHDT and CDR2 is YYEEEE. The CDR3 consists of 14 residues. V trimming: 4 bases; J trimming: 4 bases; junction bases outside the gene matches: 6. The CDR3 spells CASSTGQARYGYTF. In DNA form, the CDR3 reads TGTGCCAGCAGCACGGGACAGGCGCGCTATGGCTACACCTTC. Filled out from reference TRBV5-6 and TRBJ1-2, the complete variable domain reads DAGVTQSPTHLIKTRGQQVTLRCSPKSGHDTVSWYQQALGQGPQFIFQYYEEEERQRGNFPDRFSGHQFPNYSSELNVNALLLGDSALYLCASSTGQARYGYTFGSGTRLTVV.

A remark on this clone: At one boundary the junction diverges from the germline segment, which might be a read error. The V call is TRBV6-5, the J call TRBJ2-2; 7 bases fit TRBD1. This CDR3 is 13 amino acids long. Looked up from germline, CDR1 is MNHEY and CDR2 is SVGAGI. The CDR3 spells CASSGQDTGELFF. The CDR3 coding sequence is TGTGCCTCCTCCGGACAGGACACCGGGGAGTTGTTTTTT.

This rearrangement joins TRBV19 to TRBJ2-2, with a tentative D call TRBD1 (6 bases). The CDR3 consists of 15 residues. V was shortened by 10 bases and J by 0 bases, with 15 bases between the two germline ends. Germline V gene sequence: CDR1 LNHDA, CDR2 SQIVND (reference sequence). Here the CDR3 DNA reads TGTGCCACCCAGAGGACAGCCTCGAACACCGGGGAGCTGTTTTTT. Translation gives CATQRTASNTGELFF.

This sequence joins TRBV7-2 and TRBJ2-2; 8 bases are a match to TRBD2. The V and J ends lost 2 bases and 6 bases, in that order; junction bases with no gene match: 5. The germline V gene has CDR1 SGHTA and CDR2 FQGNSA. This CDR3 has 15 amino acids. CDR3 sequence reads: CASSLRAGGPGELFF. The CDR3 nucleotides read TGTGCCAGCAGCTTACGGGCGGGGGGCCCCGGGGAGCTGTTTTTT.

The chain carries TRBV28 and TRBJ2-3; TRBD1 agrees at 8 bases. The CDR3 has 17 residues. V gave up 9 bases and J gave up 7 bases; unmatched junction bases: 21. CDR1 and CDR2 (germline): MDHEN, SYDVKM. DNA of the CDR3: TGTGCCAGTCGTCGGATGAACCGGGACAGGACGTATCATACGCAGTATTTT. Translated, it gives CASRRMNRDRTYHTQYF.

The chain has TRBV23-1 and TRBJ1-5, with TRBD1 identical over 10 bases. TRBV23-1 is known as an ORF, though its function is uncertain. Losses at the gene ends were 0 bases for V and 2 bases for J; bases not matched to a gene: 25. The CDR3 is 24 amino acids. CDR3 in amino acids: CASSQSFWEELWDRGDDGNQPQHF. DNA for the CDR3: TGCGCCAGCAGTCAATCATTTTGGGAAGAACTTTGGGACAGGGGAGATGACGGCAATCAGCCCCAGCATTTT.

V is TRBV4-2 and J is TRBJ1-6; weak D call: TRBD1 (5 bases). CDR3 length: 14 residues. Trimming pared 1 base from V and 6 bases from J, leaving 7 bases between. Germline CDR1 is LGHNA and CDR2 is YNFKEQ. The CDR3 DNA reads TGTGCCAGCAGCCAAGGGGGGGGTAATTCACCCCTCCACTTT. It translates to CASSQGGGNSPLHF.

The genes are TRBV20-1 and TRBJ1-5, with D possibly being TRBD1 (5 bases). Germline values: CDR1 DFQATT, CDR2 SNEGSKA (reference sequence). CDR3 length: 11 amino acids. Trimming took off 6 bases at V and 5 bases at J, with 8 bases between the two ends. The CDR3 reads CSARVDQPQHF. CDR3 in DNA: TGCAGTGCCAGGGTCGATCAGCCCCAGCATTTT.

J is TRBJ2-2 and V is TRBV2, with D unresolved. Trimming left V 5 bases short and J 2 bases short, with 6 bases between. The germline V gene has CDR1 SNHLY and CDR2 FYNNEI. This CDR3 spans 13 amino acids. The chain's CDR3 is CASSRLNTGELFF. DNA of the CDR3: TGTGCCAGCAGTCGACTCAACACCGGGGAGCTGTTTTTT. Filled out from reference TRBV2 and TRBJ2-2, the complete variable domain reads EPEVTQTPSHQVTQMGQEVILRCVPISNHLYFYWYRQILGQKVEFLVSFYNNEISEKSEIFDDQFSVERPDGSNFTLKIRSTKLEDSAMYFCASSRLNTGELFFGEGSRLTVL.

The chain links TRBV25-1 to TRBJ1-1, with TRBD1 as a possible D gene (6 bases). The V gene lost 1 base and the J gene lost 3 bases, with 21 bases spanning the gap. The CDR3 spans 18 residues. Germline CDR1 is MGHDK and CDR2 is SYGVNS. CDR3 region: CASSELEAGAGRYTEAFF. The CDR3 DNA is TGTGCCAGCAGTGAATTGGAGGCGGGGGCAGGGCGGTACACTGAAGCTTTCTTT.

The genes are TRBV6-5 and TRBJ2-7; tentative D call: TRBD2 (5 bases). Looked up from germline, CDR1 is MNHEY and CDR2 is SVGAGI. This CDR3 is 15 amino acids long. The V end was cut by 2 bases, the J end by 3 bases, with 14 bases between. The CDR3 DNA follows: TGTGCCAGCAGTTACACCGGGGTGGCCGGCTACGAGCAGTACTTC. This translates into CASSYTGVAGYEQYF.

The chain carries TRBV4-3 and TRBJ2-3; 7 bases are shared with TRBD1. The CDR3 contains 16 residues. V trimming: 0 bases; J trimming: 5 bases; junction bases outside the gene matches: 8. Germline-derived CDR1 and CDR2 are LGHNA and YSLEER. The CDR3 loop is CASSQDKGAYQDTQYF. The CDR3 nucleotides read TGCGCCAGCAGCCAAGATAAGGGGGCGTACCAAGATACGCAGTATTTT.

This chain links TRBV19 with TRBJ1-2; unclear D gene. The V gene lost 3 bases and the J gene lost 8 bases, with 7 bases spanning the gap. The CDR3 totals 11 residues. Germline V gene data show CDR1 as LNHDA and CDR2 as SQIVND (reference sequence). CDR3: CASSIQWGYTF. CDR3 DNA: TGTGCCAGTAGTATTCAGTGGGGCTACACCTTC.

This sequence joins TRBV11-2 and TRBJ2-5, with 7 bases that match TRBD1. In germline, CDR1 is SGHAT, CDR2 FQNNGV. The CDR3 consists of 15 residues. The junction had 9 bases not matched to a gene; V was cut back by 7 bases and J by 1 base. The chain's CDR3 is CASTGSGTAQETQYF. The CDR3 DNA is TGTGCCAGCACCGGTTCCGGGACAGCCCAAGAGACCCAGTACTTC. The whole variable domain, remainder taken from reference TRBV11-2 and TRBJ2-5, is EAGVAQSPRYKIIEKRQSVAFWCNPISGHATLYWYQQILGQGPKLLIQFQNNGVVDDSQLPKDRFSAERLKGVDSTLKIQPAKLEDSAVYLCASTGSGTAQETQYFGPGTRLLVL.

The DNA of the CDR3 is TGTGCCAGCAGCGGAGGGGCGGGGGGGCCAGTCGGTACGCAGTATTTT. Its protein is CASSGGAGGPVGTQYF. The V gene is TRBV9, the J gene TRBJ2-3, with TRBD2 matching over 9 bases. The germline V gene has CDR1 SGDLS and CDR2 YYNGEE. This CDR3 comprises 16 residues. Trimming removed 3 bases from V and 8 bases from J; junction bases left unmatched: 13.

The rearrangement joins TRBV5-1 to TRBJ2-5, with 11 bases matching TRBD2. CDR1 and CDR2 (germline): SGHRS, YFSETQ. The CDR3 has 16 residues. Trimming cost V 4 bases and J 2 bases; bases outside gene matches: 7. The CDR3 here is CASSAYSGGGQETQYF. The DNA for the CDR3 is TGCGCCAGCAGCGCTTATAGCGGGGGGGGGCAAGAGACCCAGTACTTC.

This rearrangement joins TRBV7-2 to TRBJ1-3, with D possibly being TRBD1 (5 bases). CDR3 size: 15 residues. V was shortened by 5 bases and J by 0 bases, with 11 bases between the two germline ends. Germline V lookup: CDR1 SGHTA, CDR2 FQGNSA. The CDR3 nucleotides read TGTGCCAGCAGCCCAAGGGGAGGCTCTGGAAACACCATATATTTT. Encoded protein: CASSPRGGSGNTIYF.

This chain joins TRBV10-3 and TRBJ2-7, with 8 bases that match TRBD1. Germline lookup yields CDR1 ENHRY and CDR2 SYGVKD. The CDR3 runs to 14 residues. The trim removed 2 bases at V and 3 bases at J, leaving 3 bases unmatched. The CDR3 sequence: CAISEGQGIYEQYF. DNA of the CDR3: TGTGCCATCAGTGAGGGACAGGGTATCTACGAGCAGTACTTC.